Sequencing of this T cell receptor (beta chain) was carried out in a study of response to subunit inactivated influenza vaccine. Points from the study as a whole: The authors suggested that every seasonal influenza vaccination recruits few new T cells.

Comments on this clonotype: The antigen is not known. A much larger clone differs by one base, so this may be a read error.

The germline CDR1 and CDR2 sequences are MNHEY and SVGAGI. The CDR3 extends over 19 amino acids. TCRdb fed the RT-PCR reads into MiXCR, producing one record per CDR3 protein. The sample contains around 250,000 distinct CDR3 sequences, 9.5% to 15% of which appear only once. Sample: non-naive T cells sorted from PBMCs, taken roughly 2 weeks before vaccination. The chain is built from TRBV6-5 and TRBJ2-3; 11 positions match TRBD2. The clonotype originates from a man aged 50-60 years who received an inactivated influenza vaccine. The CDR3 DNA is TGTGCCAGCAGTTACGGTAGCGGGGGGGCTTTTATGGGCACAGATACGCACTATTTT. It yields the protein CASSYGSGGAFMGTDTHYF.